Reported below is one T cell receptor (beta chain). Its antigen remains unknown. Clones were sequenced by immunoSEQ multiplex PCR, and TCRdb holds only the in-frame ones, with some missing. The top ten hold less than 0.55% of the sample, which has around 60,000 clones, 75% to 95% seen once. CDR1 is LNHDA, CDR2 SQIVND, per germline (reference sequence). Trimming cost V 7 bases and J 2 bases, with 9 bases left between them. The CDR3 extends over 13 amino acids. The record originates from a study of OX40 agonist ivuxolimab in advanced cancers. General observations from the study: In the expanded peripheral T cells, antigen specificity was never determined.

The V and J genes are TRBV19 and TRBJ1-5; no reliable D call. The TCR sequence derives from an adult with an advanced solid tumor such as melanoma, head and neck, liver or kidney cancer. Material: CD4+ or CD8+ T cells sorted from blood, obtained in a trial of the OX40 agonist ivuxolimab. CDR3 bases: TGTGCCAGTAATCCTTTCGGCAATCAGCCCCAGCATTTT. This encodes CASNPFGNQPQHF.